The 17 T cell receptor beta chains in this list originate from one sample, sequenced in a study of blood T cells in healthy people across ages. Combining a sample-barcoded 5' primer with a J-beta primer mix, a second PCR ran for roughly 6 to 12 cycles. Using its own MiXCR run on the 5' RACE reads, TCRdb lists one record per CDR3 protein. The sample records around 1,900,000 distinct CDR3 sequences, roughly 43% being singletons. The source material was blood. The origin of the receptors is a human donor in good health.

The chain uses TRBV7-2 and TRBJ2-2; D gene uncertain. Germline CDR1 and CDR2: SGHTA and FQGNSA. V was pared by 2 bases and J by 7 bases, with 11 bases between. The CDR3 sequence is 14 residues long. The CDR3, as DNA: TGTGCCAGCAGCTTACGCAGGCTAGTCGGGGAGCTGTTTTTT. Its translation is CASSLRRLVGELFF.

In regard to this clonotype: A junction end diverges from the germline sequence, so it may reflect a read error. The V call is TRBV29-1, the J call TRBJ2-7; 9 bases fit TRBD1. The CDR3 consists of 15 residues. Germline assignment: CDR1 SQVTM and CDR2 ANQGSEA. The CDR3 loop reads CSVAGTGQRSSERYF. DNA of the CDR3: TGCAGCGTTGCTGGGACAGGGCAGCGCTCTAGCGAGCGGTACTTC.

This clonotype came up a few times. The J gene is TRBJ2-1, the V gene TRBV25-1; the D gene is possibly TRBD1 (6 bases). The CDR3 spans 17 residues. Deletions cut 3 bases from V and 9 bases from J, with 24 bases between. The V gene's germline CDR1 is MGHDK and CDR2 SYGVNS. CDR3 sequence (DNA): TGTGCCAGCAGTGATGGATCAGCCTTTGCAGGGGTTGGTGAGCAGTTCTTC. Translating gives CASSDGSAFAGVGEQFF.

V usage is TRBV6-5 and J usage is TRBJ2-4; D call uncertain. The last part of the DNA fits TRBJ2-7 better; the J call may be wrong. The CDR3 contains 13 residues. The germline CDR1 and CDR2 sequences are MNHEY and SVGAGI. CDR3 sequence: CASSYAIGYEQYF. CDR3 sequence (DNA): TGTGCCAGCAGTTATGCAATAGGTTACGAGCAGTACTTC.

The rearrangement links TRBV25-1 to TRBJ2-1; D unclear. V was shortened by 7 bases and J by 4 bases, with 17 bases between the two germline ends. The CDR3 length is 15 residues. From germline, CDR1 is MGHDK and CDR2 SYGVNS. The CDR3 DNA sequence: TGTGCCAGCACCCCAACTGGCAGATTATACAATGAGCAGTTCTTC. It yields the protein CASTPTGRLYNEQFF.

This chain connects TRBV3-1 to TRBJ1-3, with a possible D match to TRBD1 (5 bases). Germline V gene lookup returns CDR1 LGHDT and CDR2 YNNKEL (reference sequence). The CDR3 is 16 residues long. V lost 1 base and J lost 0, with 10 bases in between. This chain's CDR3 is CASSQVQVSSGNTIYF. The CDR3 DNA follows: TGTGCCAGCAGCCAAGTACAGGTCAGCTCTGGAAACACCATATATTTT.

J is TRBJ1-4 and V is TRBV3-1; D is possibly TRBD1 (6 bases). V dropped 1 base and J dropped 7 bases, with 10 bases sitting between them. Germline V gene sequence: CDR1 LGHDT, CDR2 YNNKEL (reference sequence). There are 14 residues in the CDR3. Written as DNA, the CDR3 is TGTGCCAGCAGCCAAGTACAGGGCCGTGAAAAACTGTTTTTT. It is translated as CASSQVQGREKLFF.

The chain joins TRBV6-6 to TRBJ2-3, with D perhaps TRBD1 (6 bases). The germline V gene has CDR1 MNHNY and CDR2 SVGAGI (reference sequence). The V end was cut by 2 bases, the J end by 4 bases, with 13 bases between. The CDR3 length is 15 residues. The CDR3 DNA reads TGTGCCAGCAGTTACCGAGGGGGATCCGCAGATACGCAGTATTTT. This codes for CASSYRGGSADTQYF.

This chain joins TRBV7-9 and TRBJ1-2; possible D gene TRBD1, 5 bases. The CDR3 totals 18 residues. The V gene lost 1 base and the J gene lost 6 bases, with 24 bases spanning the gap. The V gene's germline CDR1 is SEHNR and CDR2 FQNEAQ (reference sequence). The DNA of the CDR3 is TGTGCCAGCAGCTTAGTTACAGGCGGCAGGGTACCACTGGATGGCTACACCTTC. Translation: CASSLVTGGRVPLDGYTF.

This clonotype turned up a few times. The J gene is TRBJ2-7, the V gene TRBV20-1, with no clear D. The germline V gene encodes CDR1 DFQATT and CDR2 SNEGSKA (reference sequence). The CDR3 has 14 amino acids. Trimming stripped 2 bases from V and 0 bases from J, with 11 bases between. Here the CDR3 reads CSARMARPSYEQYF. The CDR3 DNA reads as TGCAGTGCTAGAATGGCTCGTCCCTCCTACGAGCAGTACTTC.

The chain has TRBV28 and TRBJ1-1; D unclear. This CDR3 contains 14 residues. The germline V and J ends were trimmed by 7 bases and 5 bases, with 17 bases remaining between them. In germline, CDR1 is MDHEN, CDR2 SYDVKM. CDR3 DNA sequence: TGTGCCAGCACCACCGTTGGGAGTCGTACTGAAGCTTTCTTT. Encoded protein: CASTTVGSRTEAFF.

This clonotype was seen a few times. The chain uses TRBV28 and TRBJ2-3, with TRBD1 matching over 7 bases. J lost 0 bases, V lost 6 bases, and 9 bases had no gene match. The germline V gene has CDR1 MDHEN and CDR2 SYDVKM. CDR3 size: 16 residues. The CDR3 nucleotides are TGTGCCAGCAGCTCCTCCCGGGACAGAAGCACAGATACGCAGTATTTT. Protein product: CASSSSRDRSTDTQYF.

The chain combines TRBV11-2 with TRBJ2-1; D possibly corresponds to TRBD1 (5 bases). CDR3 length: 15 amino acids. Germline V gene data show CDR1 as SGHAT and CDR2 as FQNNGV. Trimming took 0 bases from V and 5 from J, leaving 11 bases between them. The CDR3 bases are TGTGCCAGCAGCTTAGACCCGACAGTAAACAATGAGCAGTTCTTC. This gives the protein CASSLDPTVNNEQFF.

This clonotype was counted many times. V is TRBV7-2 and J is TRBJ2-6, with D possibly TRBD1 on 6 matching bases. Per the germline V gene, CDR1 is SGHTA and CDR2 is FQGNSA. The CDR3 consists of 15 residues. The V end lost 3 bases, the J end lost 1 base, and 7 bases lay between the germline ends. The CDR3 loop reads CASSFTGSGANVLTF. For the CDR3, the DNA is TGTGCCAGCAGCTTTACAGGGTCTGGGGCCAACGTCCTGACTTTC.

The chain is built from TRBV6-5 and TRBJ1-2; TRBD1 matches 8 bases. V dropped 6 bases and J dropped 8; count of bases not matched to a gene: 8. Per the germline V gene, CDR1 is MNHEY and CDR2 is SVGAGI. The CDR3 extends over 13 amino acids. DNA for the CDR3: TGTGCCAGCAGGATACCAGGGGGCCAAGGCTACACCTTC. It is translated as CASRIPGGQGYTF.

About this clonotype: Compared with germline, one end of the junction differs, possibly owing to a read error. The J gene is TRBJ1-6, the V gene TRBV7-2; no reliable D call. Per the germline V gene, CDR1 is SGHTA and CDR2 is FQGNSA. The CDR3 sequence is 13 residues long. The CDR3 DNA follows: TGTGCCAGCAGCTTCGGGATTATTTCACCCCCCCACTTT. Residues: CASSFGIISPPHF.

The rearrangement uses TRBV14 and TRBJ1-1; D call uncertain. The CDR3 totals 14 residues. In germline, CDR1 is SGHDN, CDR2 FVKESK. V shed 0 bases and J shed 8 bases, with 13 bases lying between them. The CDR3 sequence: CASSQDPGGPEAFF. Here the CDR3 DNA reads TGTGCCAGCAGCCAAGATCCTGGCGGCCCAGAAGCTTTCTTT. The full variable domain, in which reference TRBV14 and TRBJ1-1 provide the parts outside the CDR3, is EAGVTQFPSHSVIEKGQTVTLRCDPISGHDNLYWYRRVMGKEIKFLLHFVKESKQDESGMPNNRFLAERTGGTYSTLKVQPAELEDSGVYFCASSQDPGGPEAFFGQGTRLTVV.